This passage covers 20 T cell receptor beta chains from one sample sequenced in a study of CD8+ T cells in alopecia areata. In each case, RNA was isolated and then reverse transcribed into cDNA as the sequencing template. The repertoire was sequenced with immunoSEQ multiplex PCR; TCRdb's copy has only in-frame clones and lacks some. The table has 150,000 to 200,000 clones, around 50% seen once; the top ten hold over 12%. Sequencing was performed on CD4+ T cells sorted from blood, taken at week 0. The receptor set was obtained from a human donor with alopecia areata.

CDR3 amino acids: CASTRDTSTDTQYF. The CDR3 DNA follows: TGTGCCAGCACCAGGGATACGAGCACAGATACGCAGTATTTT. The chain combines TRBV7-9 with TRBJ2-3, with TRBD1 as a possible D gene (5 bases). Germline CDR1 SEHNR, CDR2 FQNEAQ (reference sequence). V dropped 7 bases and J dropped 0 bases, with 11 bases sitting between them. This CDR3 comprises 14 residues.

The V and J genes are TRBV5-1 and TRBJ2-7; tentative D call: TRBD1 (5 bases). Per the germline V gene, CDR1 is SGHRS and CDR2 is YFSETQ. V dropped 6 bases and J dropped 5 bases, with 18 bases sitting between them. The CDR3 is 14 residues long. In DNA form, the CDR3 reads TGCGCCAGCACCCTCCCTGGGGCGACACACGAGCAGTACTTC. Translating gives CASTLPGATHEQYF.

This chain links TRBV7-9 with TRBJ1-1; tentatively, D is TRBD1 (5 bases). This CDR3 region has 17 residues. The germline CDR1 and CDR2 sequences are SEHNR and FQNEAQ (reference sequence). Trimming cost V 6 bases and J 2 bases, with 22 bases left between them. The CDR3 region has the DNA TGTGCCAGCAGGGCCGAGAAGGGGCCCTTTGGTAACACTGAAGCTTTCTTT. Its protein product is CASRAEKGPFGNTEAFF.

The sample holds a few counts of this clone. The chain joins TRBV15 to TRBJ1-5; 8 bases map to TRBD1. CDR3 length: 15 amino acids. Germline V gene lookup returns CDR1 LNHNV and CDR2 YYDKDF (reference sequence). The V gene end was trimmed by 2 bases and the J gene end by 7 bases; junction bases not matched to a gene: 7. The CDR3 spells CATSRRTGSLQPQHF. The CDR3 DNA follows: TGTGCCACCAGCAGACGGACAGGGAGTTTGCAGCCCCAGCATTTT.

This chain uses TRBV30 with TRBJ1-6, with no clear D. V lost 4 bases and J lost 10, with 17 bases in between. This CDR3 comprises 14 residues. Germline V gene sequence: CDR1 GTSNPN, CDR2 SVGIG (reference sequence). This chain's CDR3 is CAWTRGSPVSPLHF. The CDR3 DNA reads as TGTGCCTGGACCCGAGGGTCCCCGGTGTCACCCCTCCACTTT.

The rearrangement joins TRBV15 to TRBJ1-2; unclear D gene. With 0 bases removed from V and 7 bases from J, the gap between germline ends came to 15 bases. This CDR3 contains 15 residues. Germline values: CDR1 LNHNV, CDR2 YYDKDF (reference sequence). CDR3 sequence: CATSRDIEGHGGYTF. The DNA for the CDR3 is TGTGCCACCAGCAGAGATATCGAGGGTCATGGTGGCTACACCTTC.

V and J are TRBV25-1 and TRBJ2-5; tentatively, D is TRBD1 (7 bases). The CDR3 is 14 residues long. Germline CDR1 MGHDK, CDR2 SYGVNS. V was shortened by 6 bases and J by 4 bases, with 15 bases between the two germline ends. CDR3 loop: CASRLTGEVETQYF. The CDR3 DNA reads TGTGCCAGCAGATTAACAGGGGAGGTAGAGACCCAGTACTTC.

This rearrangement joins TRBV4-1 to TRBJ2-6; TRBD2 matches 7 bases. The CDR3 length is 19 residues. The germline CDR1 and CDR2 sequences are MGHRA and YSYEKL. The V gene end was trimmed by 2 bases and the J gene end by 0 bases; junction bases not matched to a gene: 10. The CDR3 loop reads CASSQFEGRVDSGANVLTF. CDR3 coding DNA: TGCGCCAGCAGCCAATTCGAGGGGAGGGTAGACTCTGGGGCCAACGTCCTGACTTTC.

The genes are TRBV7-2 and TRBJ1-2; D is undetermined. CDR1 is SGHTA, CDR2 FQGNSA, per germline. V was clipped by 2 bases and J by 5 bases, with 15 bases between them. The CDR3 totals 15 residues. The CDR3 is CASSLSKGSIYGYTF. Here the CDR3 DNA reads TGTGCCAGCAGCTTATCTAAAGGCAGTATTTATGGCTACACCTTC.

This clone was seen more than once but under ten times. Other nucleotide sequences from this sample produce the same CDR3. The V call is TRBV29-1, the J call TRBJ1-4, with D unclear. CDR3 size: 12 residues. From germline, CDR1 is SQVTM and CDR2 ANQGSEA. V was shortened by 0 bases and J by 7 bases, with 6 bases between the two germline ends. The DNA of the CDR3 is TGCAGCGTTGAAGACCGGGGTGAAAAACTGTTTTTT. Translated, it gives CSVEDRGEKLFF.

The chain carries TRBV29-1 and TRBJ1-1; TRBD1 matches 9 bases. Germline CDR1 SQVTM, CDR2 ANQGSEA. The length of the CDR3 is 15 residues. V lost 4 bases, J lost 4 bases, and 10 bases stayed unmatched. The CDR3 is CSVVGVGQGRTEAFF. The CDR3 DNA sequence: TGCAGCGTTGTGGGGGTAGGACAGGGGCGCACTGAAGCTTTCTTT.

The chain joins TRBV30 to TRBJ1-2; TRBD1 is a possible D gene (5 bases). This CDR3 has 15 residues. V was clipped by 2 bases and J by 1 base, with 14 bases between them. Germline lookup yields CDR1 GTSNPN and CDR2 SVGIG (reference sequence). CDR3 region: CAWSFGLGGNYGYTF. The CDR3 DNA sequence: TGTGCCTGGAGTTTTGGCCTGGGGGGTAACTATGGCTACACCTTC.

The V and J genes are TRBV7-2 and TRBJ2-7; D tentatively reads TRBD1 or TRBD2 (7 bases each). The CDR3 runs to 13 residues. Trimming removed 8 bases at V and 7 bases at J, with 18 bases between. Looked up from germline, CDR1 is SGHTA and CDR2 is FQGNSA. CDR3 nucleotide sequence: TGTGCCAGCCGGGGCCAGGGGGGGTTTGAGCAGTACTTC. It is translated as CASRGQGGFEQYF.

The chain employs TRBV29-1 and TRBJ2-3, with D possibly being TRBD1 or TRBD2 (5 bases each). V was trimmed by 4 bases and J by 5 bases, leaving 13 bases between them. The CDR3 runs 13 residues. CDR1 and CDR2 from the germline V gene are SQVTM and ANQGSEA. The DNA of the CDR3 is TGCAGCGTTGGGGGACGGGCGGGAGATACGCAGTATTTT. As protein: CSVGGRAGDTQYF.

This chain connects TRBV7-9 to TRBJ1-1, with D unresolved. Germline loops: CDR1 SEHNR, CDR2 FQNEAQ (reference sequence). Trimming removed 4 bases at V and 7 bases at J, with 10 bases between. The CDR3 sequence is 12 residues long. The CDR3 here is CASSSGGGEAFF. DNA for the CDR3: TGTGCCAGCAGCTCGGGTGGTGGTGAAGCTTTCTTT.

The rearrangement uses TRBV20-1 and TRBJ2-3; TRBD1 might be the D (5 bases). The V gene lost 3 bases and the J gene lost 6 bases, with 7 bases spanning the gap. The CDR3 is 11 residues long. Germline V gives CDR1 DFQATT, CDR2 SNEGSKA (reference sequence). The CDR3 DNA reads as TGCAGTGCTAGTCAGGGTGATACGCAGTATTTT. As protein: CSASQGDTQYF.

The rearrangement uses TRBV4-1 and TRBJ1-1; D is perhaps TRBD1 (5 bases). The CDR3 contains 15 residues. Trimming removed 0 bases from V and 4 bases from J, with 12 bases in between. CDR1 is MGHRA, CDR2 YSYEKL, per germline. Here the CDR3 DNA reads TGCGCCAGCAGCCAAGATCGGGCCGGGGGCACTGAAGCTTTCTTT. Protein: CASSQDRAGGTEAFF.

The chain has TRBV6-1 and TRBJ2-7; 9 bases map to TRBD1. CDR1 is MNHNS, CDR2 SASEGT, per germline. With V trimmed by 4 bases and J by 1 base, 5 bases remained unmatched. This CDR3 contains 15 residues. In DNA, the CDR3 is TGTGCCAGCAGTGTTCAAGGGACAGGGTCCTACGAGCAGTACTTC. Encoded protein: CASSVQGTGSYEQYF.

This rearrangement joins TRBV5-6 to TRBJ2-5; TRBD1 agrees at 9 bases. Per germline, CDR1 SGHDT and CDR2 YYEEEE. The length of the CDR3 is 15 residues. Trimming cost V 2 bases and J 3 bases; bases outside gene matches: 5. The CDR3 sequence is CASSFTDRGKETQYF. CDR3 bases: TGTGCCAGCAGCTTCACAGACAGGGGGAAAGAGACCCAGTACTTC.

Turning to this clone: A much larger clone lies one base from this, so it may be a read error. The V call is TRBV11-2, the J call TRBJ1-6; D unclear. CDR1 is SGHAT and CDR2 is FQNNGV in the germline V gene. The CDR3 has 14 amino acids. V gave up 1 base and J gave up 8 bases, with 9 bases separating them. The CDR3 sequence is CASSLAGRDSPLHF. For the CDR3, the DNA is TGTGCCAGCAGCTTAGCCGGACGGGATTCACCCCTCCACTTT.